This TCR beta chain is drawn from a study of monozygotic twins with inflammatory bowel disease. From germline, CDR1 is SGHRS and CDR2 YFSETQ. The CDR3 runs 20 residues. For this clonotype: The antigen is undetermined.

Every TCR library consumed around 4,000 ng of total RNA. From the 5' RACE reads, TCRdb lists one entry per CDR3 protein and no DNA. In total, the table holds about 130,000 distinct CDR3 sequences. Whole-study results and caveats: No discrimination was achieved between different T cell subtypes. TCRbeta inverse Simpson diversity was decreased in IBD patients versus healthy co-twins. In these data, no single strong IBD-associated signal or clonotype received support.

Sequencing was done on a sample of blood. This receptor was identified in a human donor with ulcerative colitis or Crohn's disease, or a healthy co-twin of an affected twin (not recorded which). This rearrangement joins TRBV5-1 to TRBJ2-2; TCRdb gives TRBD1 as the D gene, but with no DNA this cannot be confirmed. CDR3 sequence reads: CASSGSTVGDRGPWTGELFF.